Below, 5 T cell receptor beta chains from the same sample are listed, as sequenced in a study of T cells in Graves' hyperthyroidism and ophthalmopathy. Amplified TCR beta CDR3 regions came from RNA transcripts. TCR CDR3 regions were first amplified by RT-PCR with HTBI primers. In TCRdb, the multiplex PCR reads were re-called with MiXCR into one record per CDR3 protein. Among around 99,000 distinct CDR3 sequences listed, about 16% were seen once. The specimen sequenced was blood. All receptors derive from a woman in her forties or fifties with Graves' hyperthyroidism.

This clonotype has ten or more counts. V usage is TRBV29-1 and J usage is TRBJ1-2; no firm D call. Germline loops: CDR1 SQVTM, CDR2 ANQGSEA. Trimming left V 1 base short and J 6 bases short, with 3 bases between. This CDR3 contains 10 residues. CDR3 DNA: TGCAGCGTTGAAGGGCATGGCTACACCTTC. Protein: CSVEGHGYTF.

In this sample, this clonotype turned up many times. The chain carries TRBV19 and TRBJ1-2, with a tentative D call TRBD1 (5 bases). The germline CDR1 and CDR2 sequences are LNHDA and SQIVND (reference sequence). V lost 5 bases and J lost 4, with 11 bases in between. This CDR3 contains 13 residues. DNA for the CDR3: TGTGCCAGTAGTGCGACAGCCGCCTATGGCTACACCTTC. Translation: CASSATAAYGYTF.

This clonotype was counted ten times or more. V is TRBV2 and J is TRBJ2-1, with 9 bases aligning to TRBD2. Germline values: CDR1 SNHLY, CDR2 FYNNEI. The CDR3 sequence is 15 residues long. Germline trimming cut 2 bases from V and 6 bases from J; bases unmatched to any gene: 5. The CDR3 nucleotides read TGTGCCAGCAGTGAACTGGCGGGAGGGCCCAATGAGCAGTTCTTC. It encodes CASSELAGGPNEQFF.

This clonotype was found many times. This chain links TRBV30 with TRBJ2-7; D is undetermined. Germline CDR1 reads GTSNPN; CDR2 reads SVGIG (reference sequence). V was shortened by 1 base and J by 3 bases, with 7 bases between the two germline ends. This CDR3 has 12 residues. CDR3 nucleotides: TGTGCCTGGAGTGCTCTGAACTACGAGCAGTACTTC. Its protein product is CAWSALNYEQYF.

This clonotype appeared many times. The DNA of the CDR3 is TGTGCCAGCAGCTTAGCTCGCGGGACCCAGTACTTC. It translates to CASSLARGTQYF. The rearrangement links TRBV7-9 to TRBJ2-5; D gene unclear. Trimming removed 0 bases at V and 7 bases at J, with 6 bases between. Germline V gene data show CDR1 as SEHNR and CDR2 as FQNEAQ (reference sequence). The length of the CDR3 is 12 residues.